One and the same sample provided the 30 T cell receptor beta chains below, sequenced in a study of T-cell reconstitution after alpha-beta-depleted transplantation in children. This sample's TCRbeta library carried unique molecular identifier barcodes. TCRdb ran MiXCR on the PCR reads and lists one entry per CDR3 protein. The data hold about 580,000 distinct CDR3 sequences, with about 21% observed a single time. Source: PBMCs, mostly from graft donor cells, taken 360 days after TCRalphabeta/CD19-depleted stem cell transplant. These receptors came from a boy in the first two years of life who had a stem cell transplant for acute myeloid leukemia, so the T cells may come from the graft donor.

There are many counts of this clonotype. The J gene is TRBJ2-5, the V gene TRBV3-1, with TRBD2 matching 12 bases. CDR3 size: 14 residues. The ends lost 9 bases at V and 1 base at J; junction bases unmatched: 3. In germline, CDR1 is LGHDT, CDR2 YNNKEL (reference sequence). CDR3 sequence: CASGLAGTQETQYF. For the CDR3, the DNA is TGTGCCAGTGGACTAGCGGGGACCCAAGAGACCCAGTACTTC.

The table lists this clonotype with a few counts. V gene TRBV29-1 combines with J gene TRBJ1-6, with D maybe TRBD1 (5 bases). This CDR3 has 14 amino acids. V was clipped by 5 bases and J by 6 bases, with 14 bases between them. The germline gives CDR1 SQVTM, CDR2 ANQGSEA. The DNA for the CDR3 is TGCAGCGTTCTATCCGGGGGTAGTAATTCACCCCTCCACTTT. It encodes CSVLSGGSNSPLHF.

The rearrangement uses TRBV20-1 and TRBJ2-7, with D perhaps matching TRBD1 (5 bases). Between the trimmed V and J ends, which lost 3 bases and 2 bases, there was a span of 17 bases. Germline lookup yields CDR1 DFQATT and CDR2 SNEGSKA (reference sequence). The length of the CDR3 is 15 residues. CDR3 protein: CSARTGHLRTYEQYV. The CDR3, as DNA: TGCAGTGCTAGGACTGGACACCTGAGGACCTACGAGCAGTACGTC.

This clonotype came up many times. CDR3 in amino acids: CSAGPGQGLDEQYV. The CDR3 bases are TGCAGTGCTGGACCGGGACAGGGGTTGGACGAGCAGTACGTC. The chain uses TRBV20-1 and TRBJ2-7; 10 bases are a match to TRBD1. The CDR3 is 14 amino acids. Trimming removed 5 bases from V and 5 bases from J; junction bases left unmatched: 9. CDR1 DFQATT and CDR2 SNEGSKA come from the germline V gene (reference sequence).

In this sample, this clonotype turned up many times. V usage is TRBV24-1 and J usage is TRBJ2-4, with 8 bases fitting TRBD1. This CDR3 region has 13 residues. Germline V gives CDR1 KGHDR, CDR2 SFDVKD. V lost 9 bases to trimming and J lost 8 bases; unmatched junction nucleotides: 8. The CDR3 DNA reads as TGTGCCACCGCTGGGGACAGGTTCGACATTCAGTACTTC. Protein sequence: CATAGDRFDIQYF.

This clonotype has only a few counts. J is TRBJ1-5 and V is TRBV27; a possible D gene is TRBD1 (5 bases). The germline V and J ends were trimmed by 7 bases and 5 bases, with 18 bases remaining between them. The CDR3 is 15 residues long. Germline V gene lookup returns CDR1 MNHEY and CDR2 SMNVEV (reference sequence). The CDR3 region has the DNA TGTGCCAGCAAATCAGGACAAGGCCCCTATCAGCCCCAGCATTTT. This gives the protein CASKSGQGPYQPQHF.

This clonotype was seen more than once but under ten times. The rearrangement joins TRBV29-1 to TRBJ2-1; D is perhaps TRBD1 or TRBD2 (6 bases each). Germline V CDR1 and CDR2: SQVTM, ANQGSEA. The CDR3 runs to 15 residues. V was shortened by 6 bases and J by 8 bases, with 23 bases between the two germline ends. The CDR3 spells CSVLGGKGGYDEQFF. CDR3 bases: TGCAGCGTCCTTGGGGGCAAGGGGGGATATGATGAGCAGTTCTTC.

This clonotype occurred many times. The chain is built from TRBV29-1 and TRBJ2-1; no clear D gene. CDR1 SQVTM and CDR2 ANQGSEA come from the germline V gene. The CDR3 covers 12 residues. Trimming left V 7 bases short and J 6 bases short, with 13 bases between. The CDR3 DNA is TGCAGCGGAGGATTTTCCCCCAATGAGCAGTTCTTC. Protein: CSGGFSPNEQFF.

This clonotype was seen a few times. The gene calls are TRBV27 and TRBJ2-1; D perhaps matches TRBD1 (6 bases). Trimming stripped 6 bases from V and 2 bases from J, with 11 bases between. Germline CDR1 and CDR2: MNHEY and SMNVEV (reference sequence). The CDR3 runs to 14 residues. The CDR3 sequence: CASSPGAAYNEQFF. The DNA for the CDR3 is TGTGCCAGCAGCCCAGGGGCTGCCTACAATGAGCAGTTCTTC.

The V call is TRBV20-1, the J call TRBJ1-5, with D unclear. With 5 bases removed from V and 0 bases from J, the gap between germline ends came to 17 bases. The CDR3 has 16 residues. The germline CDR1 and CDR2 sequences are DFQATT and SNEGSKA (reference sequence). CDR3 bases: TGCAGTGCTGCTAGAGGAGGAAAGAATAGCAATCAGCCCCAGCATTTT. The encoded protein is CSAARGGKNSNQPQHF.

This clonotype came up once. The chain uses TRBV7-9 and TRBJ2-2, with D maybe TRBD2 (5 bases). There are 12 residues in the CDR3. V was pared by 4 bases and J by 5 bases, with 5 bases between. Per germline, CDR1 SEHNR and CDR2 FQNEAQ (reference sequence). The CDR3 protein is CASSWRTGELFF. CDR3 sequence (DNA): TGTGCCAGCAGCTGGAGGACCGGGGAGCTGTTTTTT.

The rearrangement uses TRBV7-2 and TRBJ2-3; the match to TRBD1 covers 7 bases. The germline CDR1 and CDR2 sequences are SGHTA and FQGNSA. This CDR3 has 15 residues. Losses at the gene ends were 3 bases for V and 1 base for J; bases not matched to a gene: 4. The CDR3 here is CASSFRDSGTDTQYF. In nucleotides, the CDR3 is TGTGCCAGCAGCTTCCGGGACAGTGGCACAGATACGCAGTATTTT.

This clonotype was seen more than once but under ten times. V is TRBV5-8 and J is TRBJ2-1; 7 bases are a match to TRBD2. V gave up 3 bases and J gave up 14 bases; unmatched junction bases: 14. Germline CDR1 and CDR2: SGHTS and YDEGEE. The CDR3 sequence is 14 residues long. As DNA, the CDR3 is TGTGCCAGCAGCTGGAGCGGGGCCAACCTCGGGAAGTTCTTC. The encoded protein is CASSWSGANLGKFF.

This clonotype was seen ten or more times. This chain links TRBV11-2 with TRBJ2-3; 14 nucleotides align to TRBD2. Germline V CDR1 and CDR2: SGHAT, FQNNGV. CDR3 length: 19 residues. Trimming cost V 1 base and J 4 bases; bases outside gene matches: 10. CDR3 sequence: CASSLGLAGGHPAPDTQYF. The DNA of the CDR3 is TGTGCCAGCAGCTTAGGACTAGCGGGGGGGCATCCCGCGCCAGATACGCAGTATTTT. Combining the CDR3 with reference TRBV11-2 and TRBJ2-3 gives the whole variable domain EAGVAQSPRYKIIEKRQSVAFWCNPISGHATLYWYQQILGQGPKLLIQFQNNGVVDDSQLPKDRFSAERLKGVDSTLKIQPAKLEDSAVYLCASSLGLAGGHPAPDTQYFGPGTRLTVL.

This chain links TRBV4-1 with TRBJ1-1; possibly TRBD1 for D (6 bases). The CDR3 has 15 amino acids. V was cut by 4 bases and J by 1 base, with 13 bases left in between. Germline CDR1 is MGHRA and CDR2 is YSYEKL. The chain's CDR3 is CASSPLPGQNTEAFF. The CDR3 nucleotides read TGCGCCAGCAGCCCCTTACCGGGACAGAACACTGAAGCTTTCTTT.

The chain links TRBV12-3 or TRBV12-4 to TRBJ1-2, with a possible D match to TRBD1 (6 bases). Trimming pared 6 bases from V and 8 bases from J, leaving 19 bases between. This CDR3 region has 14 residues. CDR3 bases: TGTGCCAGCAGCCGCCCCCGCGACAGGAAGGGCTACACCTTC. As protein: CASSRPRDRKGYTF.

The chain uses TRBV28 and TRBJ1-6; D is unresolved. Trimming took off 6 bases at V and 11 bases at J, with 11 bases between the two ends. This CDR3 has 12 amino acids. Germline CDR1 is MDHEN and CDR2 is SYDVKM. CDR3 DNA sequence: TGTGCCAGCAGACTCCCCGCGACACCCCTCCACTTT. Its translation: CASRLPATPLHF.

The V gene is TRBV7-9, the J gene TRBJ2-1; 8 bases map to TRBD2. Trimming removed 4 bases from V and 2 bases from J; junction bases left unmatched: 7. Germline CDR1 SEHNR, CDR2 FQNEAQ (reference sequence). The length of the CDR3 is 16 residues. For the CDR3, the DNA is TGTGCCAGCAGCTCCGTAGCGGGGAGGACCTACAATGAGCAGTTCTTC. Protein: CASSSVAGRTYNEQFF.

The chain carries TRBV6-5 and TRBJ2-5; TRBD2 agrees at 9 bases. The trim removed 0 bases at V and 3 bases at J, leaving 5 bases unmatched. The CDR3 extends over 16 amino acids. The V gene's germline CDR1 is MNHEY and CDR2 SVGAGI. The CDR3 region is CASSYSRLAGKETQYF. The CDR3, as DNA: TGTGCCAGCAGTTACTCGAGGCTAGCGGGGAAAGAGACCCAGTACTTC.

This clonotype occurred many times. The rearrangement joins TRBV5-5 to TRBJ2-5; 7 nucleotides match TRBD1. The length of the CDR3 is 15 residues. Germline lookup yields CDR1 SGHKS and CDR2 YYEKEE (reference sequence). The V gene end was trimmed by 3 bases and the J gene end by 3 bases; junction bases not matched to a gene: 8. CDR3 coding DNA: TGTGCCAGCAGCTCCGGGACAGCCGCTAAAGAGACCCAGTACTTC. Its protein product is CASSSGTAAKETQYF.

This clonotype was recorded at least ten times. This rearrangement joins TRBV7-6 to TRBJ2-1; 7 bases map to TRBD2. The CDR3 runs to 18 residues. CDR1 and CDR2 (germline): SGHVS, FNYEAQ. V shed 5 bases, J shed 8 bases, and the junction held 21 bases outside the gene matches. The CDR3 DNA follows: TGTGCCAGCAGCCCGCTTAGCCTTGCCGCCTTTCGGGGGGATGAGCAGTTCTTC. Protein sequence: CASSPLSLAAFRGDEQFF.

This clonotype was counted many times. The J gene is TRBJ2-4, the V gene TRBV11-2, with D possibly matching TRBD2 (5 bases). Germline values: CDR1 SGHAT, CDR2 FQNNGV. This CDR3 has 12 amino acids. Trimming took 9 bases from V and 2 from J, leaving 8 bases between them. CDR3 amino acids: CASRGTKNIQYF. The DNA for the CDR3 is TGTGCCAGTCGGGGAACCAAAAACATTCAGTACTTC.

The chain has TRBV5-6 and TRBJ2-7; the match to TRBD2 covers 8 bases. The V gene end was trimmed by 3 bases and the J gene end by 7 bases; junction bases not matched to a gene: 12. From germline, CDR1 is SGHDT and CDR2 YYEEEE. The CDR3 spans 15 residues. The CDR3 loop is CASSSRKRGPSEQYV. Written as DNA, the CDR3 is TGTGCCAGCAGCTCTCGAAAGCGGGGGCCCTCTGAGCAGTACGTC.

The chain employs TRBV6-6 and TRBJ1-6; a weak D match, TRBD1 (5 bases). The germline V and J ends were trimmed by 2 bases and 11 bases, with 10 bases remaining between them. The CDR3 is made up of 13 amino acids. Per the germline V gene, CDR1 is MNHNY and CDR2 is SVGAGI (reference sequence). DNA of the CDR3: TGTGCCAGCAGTTACCCTGGGGGGGCACCCCTCCACTTT. Translated, it gives CASSYPGGAPLHF.

The CDR3 nucleotides read TGTGCCATCTCCGATAAGGGCACTGAAGCTTTCTTT. Translated: CAISDKGTEAFF. J is TRBJ1-1 and V is TRBV10-3; no definite D call. CDR1 and CDR2 from the germline V gene are ENHRY and SYGVKD. There are 12 residues in the CDR3. Trimming removed 8 bases from V and 4 bases from J, with 11 bases in between.

This clonotype was counted only a few times. The genes are TRBV5-8 and TRBJ2-2; no clear D gene. CDR3 size: 12 residues. The germline V and J ends were trimmed by 6 bases and 6 bases, with 9 bases remaining between them. Germline V gene sequence: CDR1 SGHTS, CDR2 YDEGEE. CDR3 amino acids: CASTPVPGELFF. DNA of the CDR3: TGTGCCAGCACCCCGGTCCCCGGGGAGCTGTTTTTT.

V usage is TRBV7-9 and J usage is TRBJ2-2; no firm D call. The germline V gene has CDR1 SEHNR and CDR2 FQNEAQ (reference sequence). The CDR3 runs to 13 residues. Trimming left V 8 bases short and J 7 bases short, with 14 bases between. The CDR3 loop is CASLQPIDGELFF. In nucleotides, the CDR3 is TGTGCCAGCCTCCAGCCCATCGACGGGGAGCTGTTTTTT. Filled out from reference TRBV7-9 and TRBJ2-2, the complete variable domain reads DTGVSQNPRHKITKRGQNVTFRCDPISEHNRLYWYRQTLGQGPEFLTYFQNEAQLEKSRLLSDRFSAERPKGSFSTLEIQRTEQGDSAMYLCASLQPIDGELFFGEGSRLTVL.

CDR3 residues: CAWSVQVSYEQYF. In DNA form, the CDR3 reads TGTGCCTGGAGTGTACAGGTCTCCTACGAGCAGTACTTC. The chain links TRBV30 to TRBJ2-7; tentative D call: TRBD1 (5 bases). CDR3 length: 13 residues. Germline CDR1 reads GTSNPN; CDR2 reads SVGIG (reference sequence). V lost 0 bases, J lost 0 bases, and 6 bases lay in between. Full variable domain (rest looked up from reference TRBV30 and TRBJ2-7): SQTIHQWPATLVQPVGSPLSLECTVEGTSNPNLYWYRQAAGRGLQLLFYSVGIGQISSEVPQNLSASRPQDRQFILSSKKLLLSDSGFYLCAWSVQVSYEQYFGPGTRLTVT.

V is TRBV12-3 or TRBV12-4 and J is TRBJ2-4; 12 nucleotides match TRBD2. The J segment lost 2 bases and the V segment lost 3 bases, leaving 8 bases of the junction unmatched. The length of the CDR3 is 18 residues. CDR3 sequence: CASSLTSGGPRTKNIQYF. CDR3 in DNA: TGTGCCAGCAGTTTGACTAGCGGGGGCCCCAGGACCAAAAACATTCAGTACTTC.

The CDR3 DNA reads as TGCGCCAGCTGGGGCGCGTCCAATGAGCAGTTCTTC. The encoded protein is CASWGASNEQFF. V gene TRBV10-2 combines with J gene TRBJ2-1, with a weak D call TRBD1 (5 bases). The germline V gene encodes CDR1 WSHSY and CDR2 SAAADI. Deletions cut 8 bases from V and 6 bases from J, with 11 bases between. CDR3 length equals 12 residues.